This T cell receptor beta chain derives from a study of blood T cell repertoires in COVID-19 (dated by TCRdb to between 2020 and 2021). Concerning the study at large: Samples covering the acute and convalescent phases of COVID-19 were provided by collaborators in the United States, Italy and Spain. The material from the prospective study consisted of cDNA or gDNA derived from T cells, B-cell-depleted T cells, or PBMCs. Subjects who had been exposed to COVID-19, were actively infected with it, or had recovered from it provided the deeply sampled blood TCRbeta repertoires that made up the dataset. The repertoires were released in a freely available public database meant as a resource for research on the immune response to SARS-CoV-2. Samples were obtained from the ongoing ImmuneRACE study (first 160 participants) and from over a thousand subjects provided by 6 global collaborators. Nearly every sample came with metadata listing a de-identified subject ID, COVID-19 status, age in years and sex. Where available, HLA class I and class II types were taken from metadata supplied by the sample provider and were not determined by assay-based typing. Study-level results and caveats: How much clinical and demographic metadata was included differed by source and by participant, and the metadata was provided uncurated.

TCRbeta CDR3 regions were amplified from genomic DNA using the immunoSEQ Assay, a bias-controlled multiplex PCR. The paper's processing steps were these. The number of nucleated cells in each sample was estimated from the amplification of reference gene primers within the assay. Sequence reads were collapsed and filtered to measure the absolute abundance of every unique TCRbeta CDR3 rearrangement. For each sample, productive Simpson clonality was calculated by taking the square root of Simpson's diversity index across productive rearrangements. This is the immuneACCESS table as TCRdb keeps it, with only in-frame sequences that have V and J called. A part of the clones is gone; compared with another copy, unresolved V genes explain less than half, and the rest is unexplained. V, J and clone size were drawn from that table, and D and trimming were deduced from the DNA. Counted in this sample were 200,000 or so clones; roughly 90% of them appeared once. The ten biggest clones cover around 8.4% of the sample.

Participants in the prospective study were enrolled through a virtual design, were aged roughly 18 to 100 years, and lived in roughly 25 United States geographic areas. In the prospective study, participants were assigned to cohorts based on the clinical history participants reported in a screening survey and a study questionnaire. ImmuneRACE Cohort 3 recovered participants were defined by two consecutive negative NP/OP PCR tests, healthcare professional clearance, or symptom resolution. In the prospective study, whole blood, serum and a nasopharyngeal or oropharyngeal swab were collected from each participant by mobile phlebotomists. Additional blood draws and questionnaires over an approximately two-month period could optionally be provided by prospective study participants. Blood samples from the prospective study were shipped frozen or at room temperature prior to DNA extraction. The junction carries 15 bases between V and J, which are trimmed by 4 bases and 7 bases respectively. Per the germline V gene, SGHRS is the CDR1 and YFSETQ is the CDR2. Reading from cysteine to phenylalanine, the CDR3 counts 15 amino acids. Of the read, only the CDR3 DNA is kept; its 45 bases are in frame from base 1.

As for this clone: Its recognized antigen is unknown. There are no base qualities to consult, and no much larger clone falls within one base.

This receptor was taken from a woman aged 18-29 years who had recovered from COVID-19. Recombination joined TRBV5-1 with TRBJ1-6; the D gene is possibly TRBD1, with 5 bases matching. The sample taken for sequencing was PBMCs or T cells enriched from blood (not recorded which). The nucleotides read TGCGCCAGCAGCCAGGCATATCCAGGGAATTCACCCCTCCACTTT. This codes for CASSQAYPGNSPLHF.